The clone carrying this TCR beta chain showed up just a few times. TCRdb analysed the 5' RACE reads with MiXCR anew, one entry per CDR3 protein. The sample consists of approximately 250,000 distinct CDR3 sequences, 20% to 30% of them appearing once. This entry comes from a study of CD8 T cells in ankylosing spondylitis. The CDR3 is 15 amino acids. Looked up from germline, CDR1 is SQVTM and CDR2 is ANQGSEA. The V gene lost 4 bases and the J gene lost 0 bases, with 14 bases spanning the gap. The chain links TRBV29-1 to TRBJ2-3, with D possibly being TRBD1 or TRBD2 (5 bases each). Sequencing was performed on blood, either unsorted or a sorted T cell fraction (not recorded which). The TCR originated in a male donor with ankylosing spondylitis or in good health (not recorded which). This chain's CDR3 is CSVAGTASSTDTQYF. In DNA form, the CDR3 reads TGCAGCGTTGCCGGGACGGCTAGTAGCACAGATACGCAGTATTTT.